The next 16 T cell receptor beta chains were all read from a single sample in a study of blood T cell repertoires in COVID-19. The table came from immunoSEQ multiplex PCR; TCRdb's copy has only in-frame clones and leaves some out. The table includes about 130,000 clones, roughly 74% detected once. Source material: peripheral blood. These receptor sequences come from a man between 60 and 75 years old with acute or convalescent COVID-19.

The gene calls are TRBV30 and TRBJ1-4; D ambiguous. The CDR3 sequence is 15 residues long. V was trimmed by 2 bases and J by 4 bases, leaving 14 bases between them. Germline V gene lookup returns CDR1 GTSNPN and CDR2 SVGIG (reference sequence). CDR3 DNA: TGTGCCTGGAGTTGGAAACAGATAAATAATGAAAAACTGTTTTTT. Its protein product is CAWSWKQINNEKLFF.

This sequence joins TRBV5-6 and TRBJ1-4; no reliable D call. The CDR3 length is 14 residues. The germline CDR1 and CDR2 sequences are SGHDT and YYEEEE. V was cut by 2 bases and J by 1 base, with 6 bases left in between. The CDR3 protein is CASSFRGTNEKLFF. The CDR3 nucleotides are TGTGCCAGCAGCTTCCGGGGAACTAATGAAAAACTGTTTTTT.

This clone was recorded once. This sequence joins TRBV28 and TRBJ2-1, with TRBD2 identical over 11 bases. V lost 7 bases to trimming and J lost 6 bases; unmatched junction nucleotides: 8. Germline CDR1 is MDHEN and CDR2 is SYDVKM. The CDR3 length is 15 residues. The CDR3 sequence is CASTSGGLAGNEQFF. CDR3 nucleotide sequence: TGTGCCAGCACCTCCGGCGGACTAGCGGGCAATGAGCAGTTCTTC. The variable domain in full, completed from reference TRBV28 and TRBJ2-1, reads DVKVTQSSRYLVKRTGEKVFLECVQDMDHENMFWYRQDPGLGLRLIYFSYDVKMKEKGDIPEGYSVSREKKERFSLILESASTNQTSMYLCASTSGGLAGNEQFFGPGTRLTVL.

The chain couples TRBV10-2 to TRBJ1-1; 8 bases match TRBD1. Germline values: CDR1 WSHSY, CDR2 SAAADI. V lost 2 bases and J lost 11; bases outside the gene matches: 4. The length of the CDR3 is 12 residues. CDR3: CASSEHTGGAFF. The DNA for the CDR3 is TGCGCCAGCAGTGAGCATACAGGGGGGGCTTTCTTT.

This chain connects TRBV6-5 to TRBJ1-5; 7 nucleotides line up with TRBD1. V was clipped by 2 bases and J by 9 bases; unmatched bases: 13. This CDR3 is 16 amino acids long. In germline, CDR1 is MNHEY, CDR2 SVGAGI. The CDR3 sequence: CASSYRGQAAPWPQHF. CDR3 DNA sequence: TGTGCCAGCAGTTACCGAGGACAGGCGGCCCCTTGGCCCCAGCATTTT.

V is TRBV30 and J is TRBJ1-5; weak D call: TRBD1 (6 bases). Germline assignment: CDR1 GTSNPN and CDR2 SVGIG (reference sequence). This CDR3 comprises 15 residues. V was trimmed by 0 bases and J by 2 bases, leaving 11 bases between them. The CDR3 spells CAWSVQGFGNQPQHF. Written as DNA, the CDR3 is TGTGCCTGGAGTGTACAGGGTTTTGGCAATCAGCCCCAGCATTTT.

The rearrangement links TRBV4-1 to TRBJ1-6; D remains ambiguous. V was clipped by 1 base and J by 5 bases, with 12 bases between them. The CDR3 spans 16 residues. Germline assignment: CDR1 MGHRA and CDR2 YSYEKL. The CDR3 region is CASSQGNSLHNSPLHF. CDR3 sequence (DNA): TGCGCCAGCAGCCAAGGCAACAGTCTCCATAATTCACCCCTCCACTTT.

The rearrangement uses TRBV7-2 and TRBJ1-2, with TRBD1 matching 10 bases. Trimming took 3 bases from V and 10 from J; bases not matched to a gene: 8. CDR1 and CDR2 from the germline V gene are SGHTA and FQGNSA. This CDR3 is built from 14 residues. The CDR3 loop reads CASSFLGQGIDYTF. The CDR3 nucleotides read TGTGCCAGCAGCTTTTTGGGACAGGGGATAGACTACACCTTC.

The chain employs TRBV5-1 and TRBJ1-4, with TRBD1 matching over 9 bases. Trimming removed 3 bases from V and 0 bases from J; junction bases left unmatched: 9. The CDR3 runs 18 residues. CDR1 and CDR2 (germline): SGHRS, YFSETQ. The CDR3 DNA reads TGCGCCAGCAGCTCGGGACAGGGAATTCGCACAACTAATGAAAAACTGTTTTTT. Translation gives CASSSGQGIRTTNEKLFF.

The chain links TRBV7-7 to TRBJ2-3; TRBD1 matches 8 bases. The CDR3 runs 15 residues. Germline V gene sequence: CDR1 SSHAT, CDR2 FNYEAQ (reference sequence). V gave up 5 bases and J gave up 1 base; unmatched junction bases: 5. The CDR3 reads CASSPQGVGTDTQYF. CDR3 coding DNA: TGTGCCAGCAGCCCACAGGGGGTGGGCACAGATACGCAGTATTTT.

The rearrangement links TRBV6-5 to TRBJ1-6; 8 nucleotides line up with TRBD1. The CDR3 has 13 amino acids. Looked up from germline, CDR1 is MNHEY and CDR2 is SVGAGI. J lost 10 bases, V lost 9 bases, and 8 bases had no gene match. CDR3 sequence reads: CASSTGVVSPLHF. The CDR3 bases are TGTGCCAGTTCGACAGGGGTGGTATCACCCCTCCACTTT.

This clone has only a few counts. The rearrangement joins TRBV30 to TRBJ1-2, with TRBD1 matching over 8 bases. Germline values: CDR1 GTSNPN, CDR2 SVGIG (reference sequence). V shed 5 bases, J shed 8 bases, and the junction held 13 bases outside the gene matches. This CDR3 is built from 14 residues. CDR3: CAWGYQGAGGGYTF. In DNA form, the CDR3 reads TGTGCCTGGGGATACCAGGGGGCAGGGGGCGGCTACACCTTC.

The genes are TRBV24-1 and TRBJ2-1; 10 positions agree with TRBD2. The CDR3 is 16 amino acids. The V and J ends lost 2 bases and 2 bases, in that order; junction bases with no gene match: 2. Per germline, CDR1 KGHDR and CDR2 SFDVKD. The CDR3 is CATSDSLAGAYNEQFF. CDR3 nucleotides: TGTGCCACCAGTGATTCCCTAGCGGGGGCCTACAATGAGCAGTTCTTC.

CDR3 protein: CASSQGTGPYQPQHF. Here the CDR3 DNA reads TGTGCCAGCAGCCAAGGGACAGGACCATATCAGCCCCAGCATTTT. The chain uses TRBV16 and TRBJ1-5; 8 nucleotides match TRBD1. CDR3 size: 15 residues. The V segment lost 2 bases and the J segment 5 bases; nucleotides outside the gene matches: 5. Germline CDR1 reads KGHSY; CDR2 reads FQNENV.

V and J are TRBV5-1 and TRBJ2-7, with 10 bases lining up with TRBD2. The V and J ends lost 0 bases and 4 bases, in that order; junction bases with no gene match: 1. The CDR3 is 14 residues long. Germline V gene data show CDR1 as SGHRS and CDR2 as YFSETQ. CDR3 loop: CASSLASGGYEQYF. As DNA, the CDR3 is TGCGCCAGCAGCTTGGCTAGCGGGGGATACGAGCAGTACTTC. The whole variable domain, filled in from reference TRBV5-1 and TRBJ2-7, reads KAGVTQTPRYLIKTRGQQVTLSCSPISGHRSVSWYQQTPGQGLQFLFEYFSETQRNKGNFPGRFSGRQFSNSRSEMNVSTLELGDSALYLCASSLASGGYEQYFGPGTRLTVT.

This clone was seen a few times. The J gene is TRBJ1-2, the V gene TRBV12-3 or TRBV12-4; D gene unclear. This CDR3 has 13 residues. Trimming removed 7 bases at V and 0 bases at J, with 9 bases between. The DNA of the CDR3 is TGTGCCAGCACTACGGGTCCTAACTATGGCTACACCTTC. It encodes CASTTGPNYGYTF.